Listed below are T cell receptor beta chains from one sample, sequenced in a study of cytomegalovirus exposure and HLA in healthy donors. Libraries were prepared by immunoSEQ multiplex PCR; TCRdb keeps only in-frame clonotypes and omits some of them. The repertoire table contains under 200,000 clones. Sequences were obtained from PBMCs. These receptors all come from a man between 25 and 39 years old in good health and CMV-seronegative. Each CDR3 is given with its conserved first and last residue. The order of the fields is D gene, clone size, V gene, J gene, CDR3 protein, CDR3 DNA. The D gene is left open where the match is weak. Some rows have no size entry. The others give once, few or many, or a class for an expanded clone.

TRBD1	.	TRBV2	TRBJ2-3	CASSDGGTGVDTQYF	TGTGCCAGCAGTGATGGAGGGACAGGGGTGGATACGCAGTATTTT
TRBD1	.	TRBV5-4	TRBJ1-2	CASSLGDRILYGYTF	TGTGCCAGCAGCTTGGGGGACAGGATCCTTTATGGCTACACCTTC
.	.	TRBV9	TRBJ2-3	CASSALTGTDTQYF	TGTGCCAGCAGCGCACTGACAGGCACAGATACGCAGTATTTT
.	.	TRBV5-1	TRBJ2-5	CASSSLGSTQETQYF	TGCGCCAGCAGCTCCCTAGGGAGTACCCAAGAGACCCAGTACTTC
.	.	TRBV10-2	TRBJ1-1	CASGGQGVEAFF	TGCGCCAGCGGTGGGCAGGGTGTTGAAGCTTTCTTT
.	.	TRBV19	TRBJ1-1	CASYTELNTEAFF	TGTGCCAGCTATACGGAGTTGAACACTGAAGCTTTCTTT
TRBD1	.	TRBV5-4	TRBJ1-1	CASSATGTGTEAFF	TGTGCCAGCAGCGCCACCGGGACAGGCACTGAAGCTTTCTTT
.	.	TRBV5-8	TRBJ1-2	CASSLGRGYGYTF	TGTGCCAGCAGCTTGGGCAGGGGCTATGGCTACACCTTC
.	.	TRBV5-6	TRBJ1-2	CASSLVPGGPWGYTF	TGTGCCAGCAGCTTGGTCCCCGGCGGCCCCTGGGGCTACACCTTC
.	.	TRBV19	TRBJ1-5	CASSIGPGGNQPQHF	TGTGCCAGTAGTATAGGGCCAGGCGGCAATCAGCCCCAGCATTTT
TRBD2	.	TRBV2	TRBJ2-5	CASAGGIGQYF	TGTGCCAGCGCGGGAGGGATCGGACAGTACTTC
TRBD1	.	TRBV29-1	TRBJ2-6	CSVESGGVTGANVLTF	TGCAGCGTTGAATCAGGGGGCGTAACCGGGGCCAACGTCCTGACTTTC
.	.	TRBV7-2	TRBJ2-1	CASSAGTYNEQFF	TGTGCCAGCAGCGCCGGGACATACAATGAGCAGTTCTTC
.	.	TRBV5-1	TRBJ1-4	CASSPGLGPTNEKLFF	TGCGCCAGCAGCCCAGGACTGGGCCCCACTAATGAAAAACTGTTTTTT
.	.	TRBV5-6	TRBJ2-1	CASSFGRLTNNEQFF	TGTGCCAGCAGCTTCGGCAGGCTAACAAACAATGAGCAGTTCTTC
.	.	TRBV7-2	TRBJ2-7	CASRPGTSAYEQYF	TGTGCCAGCAGGCCAGGAACCTCCGCATACGAGCAGTACTTC
TRBD1	.	TRBV28	TRBJ1-5	CASSSGQGDQPQHF	TGTGCCAGCAGTTCTGGACAGGGAGACCAGCCCCAGCATTTT
.	.	TRBV27	TRBJ1-1	CASSPWGGRRNTEAFF	TGTGCCAGCAGTCCGTGGGGGGGGCGCCGCAACACTGAAGCTTTCTTT
TRBD2	.	TRBV28	TRBJ2-4	CASSWLAGARVAKNIQYF	TGTGCCAGCAGTTGGCTAGCGGGAGCCAGAGTAGCCAAAAACATTCAGTACTTC
.	.	TRBV5-6	TRBJ2-6	CASSSRGAEGANVLTF	TGTGCCAGCAGCTCGCGTGGGGCGGAAGGGGCCAACGTCCTGACTTTC
.	.	TRBV2	TRBJ2-2	CATQGLSGELFF	TGTGCCACTCAGGGTTTATCCGGGGAGCTGTTTTTT
.	.	TRBV5-1	TRBJ2-2	CASSSSTGNTGELFF	TGCGCCAGCAGCTCCTCGACTGGGAACACCGGGGAGCTGTTTTTT
TRBD1	.	TRBV2	TRBJ1-2	CARGTDGYTF	TGTGCCCGCGGGACAGATGGCTACACCTTC
TRBD1	.	TRBV6-5	TRBJ1-1	CASSTSGTGAKEGFF	TGTGCCAGCAGTACCTCCGGGACAGGGGCAAAGGAGGGTTTCTTT
.	.	TRBV4-1	TRBJ2-3	CASSRPAGTSRDTDTQYF	TGCGCCAGCAGCCGCCCAGCGGGTACTAGCCGTGACACAGATACGCAGTATTTT
TRBD1	.	TRBV7-8	TRBJ1-5	CASSLGGTGLKQPQHF	TGTGCCAGCAGCTTAGGTGGGACAGGGCTAAAGCAGCCCCAGCATTTT
TRBD1	.	TRBV28	TRBJ2-7	CASWEQGPYEQYF	TGTGCCAGCTGGGAACAGGGGCCCTACGAGCAGTACTTC
TRBD2	.	TRBV28	TRBJ2-3	CASSFPGLAGDTQYF	TGTGCCAGCAGTTTTCCGGGACTAGCGGGAGATACGCAGTATTTT
.	.	TRBV6-7	TRBJ2-3	CASSSHTNQQSTDTQYF	TGTGCCAGCAGTTCCCACACTAATCAACAAAGCACAGATACGCAGTATTTT
.	.	TRBV10-3	TRBJ1-4	CAISEPSGGNEKLFF	TGTGCCATCAGTGAGCCCTCAGGAGGGAATGAAAAACTGTTTTTT
.	.	TRBV18	TRBJ2-5	CASSPWGQKETQYF	TGTGCCAGCTCACCATGGGGCCAGAAAGAGACCCAGTACTTC
TRBD1	.	TRBV28	TRBJ1-5	CASRGQGWGNHQPQHF	TGTGCCAGCAGGGGACAGGGGTGGGGGAACCATCAGCCCCAGCATTTT
.	.	TRBV6-6	TRBJ1-1	CASSYSGREAFF	TGTGCCAGCAGTTACTCGGGGAGGGAGGCTTTCTTT
.	.	TRBV30	TRBJ2-3	CAWSVRVQQYF	TGTGCCTGGAGTGTGCGGGTTCAGCAGTATTTT
.	.	TRBV4-1	TRBJ2-6	CASSQEELWANVLTF	TGCGCCAGCAGCCAAGAGGAGTTGTGGGCCAACGTCCTGACTTTC
.	.	TRBV18	TRBJ2-5	CASSPRSLPNTYQETQYF	TGTGCCAGCTCACCACGGTCGCTCCCCAACACGTACCAAGAGACCCAGTACTTC
TRBD2	.	TRBV12-5	TRBJ2-7	CASGFPPSGRFRYEQYF	TGTGCTAGTGGCTTCCCCCCTAGCGGGAGGTTTCGTTACGAGCAGTACTTC
.	.	TRBV19	TRBJ1-5	CASNKYGRASQPQHF	TGTGCCAGTAATAAATACGGCAGGGCGTCCCAGCCCCAGCATTTT
.	.	TRBV7-9	TRBJ2-2	CASSLALLQANTGELFF	TGTGCCAGCAGCTTAGCGTTACTACAGGCGAACACCGGGGAGCTGTTTTTT
.	.	TRBV30	TRBJ2-1	CAWSGITGWPVRNEQFF	TGTGCCTGGAGTGGCATTACAGGGTGGCCAGTCCGCAATGAGCAGTTCTTC
.	.	TRBV7-2	TRBJ1-1	CASSFSYRANTEAFF	TGTGCCAGCAGCTTCTCTTACAGGGCGAACACTGAAGCTTTCTTT
.	medium-sized	TRBV29-1	TRBJ1-5	CSVIFGNQPQHF	TGCAGCGTTATTTTCGGCAATCAGCCCCAGCATTTT
.	.	TRBV27	TRBJ1-2	CASRLWASDGYTF	TGTGCCAGCAGACTCTGGGCGTCCGATGGCTACACCTTC
.	.	TRBV7-9	TRBJ2-1	CASSLARGILDEQFF	TGTGCCAGCAGCTTAGCCCGGGGAATATTGGATGAGCAGTTCTTC
TRBD2	.	TRBV5-1	TRBJ2-1	CASSYRLAGGLNEQFF	TGCGCCAGCAGCTACAGACTAGCGGGAGGGCTTAATGAGCAGTTCTTC
.	.	TRBV11-2	TRBJ1-3	CASSSRGSGNTIYF	TGTGCCAGCAGCTCGCGGGGCTCTGGAAACACCATATATTTT
.	.	TRBV7-3	TRBJ2-3	CASRERSTDTQYF	TGTGCCAGCAGGGAGCGGAGCACAGATACGCAGTATTTT
.	.	TRBV30	TRBJ1-1	CAWSKLGQPNTEAFF	TGTGCCTGGAGTAAGTTGGGGCAGCCGAACACTGAAGCTTTCTTT
TRBD2	.	TRBV28	TRBJ2-2	CASKTGGTGELFF	TGTGCCAGCAAAACGGGAGGCACCGGGGAGCTGTTTTTT
.	.	TRBV15	TRBJ2-1	CATSRVPGTTYNEQFF	TGTGCCACCAGCAGAGTACCGGGTACGACCTACAATGAGCAGTTCTTC
.	.	TRBV6-6	TRBJ2-7	CASSALTGPNEQYF	TGTGCCAGCAGCGCTCTGACAGGACCCAACGAGCAGTACTTC
TRBD1	.	TRBV7-9	TRBJ1-1	CASSLGQAPEAFF	TGTGCCAGCAGCCTAGGACAGGCCCCTGAAGCTTTCTTT
.	.	TRBV2	TRBJ1-1	CASRAGRAAFF	TGTGCCAGCAGGGCTGGGAGAGCGGCTTTCTTT
.	.	TRBV6-1	TRBJ1-1	CASSEQQGNTEAFF	TGTGCCAGCAGTGAACAGCAGGGAAACACTGAAGCTTTCTTT
TRBD2	.	TRBV11-2	TRBJ2-7	CASSLVLAGEGEQYF	TGTGCCAGCAGCTTAGTTCTGGCGGGAGAAGGCGAGCAGTACTTC
TRBD1	.	TRBV15	TRBJ1-2	CATSRATGQVNYGYTF	TGTGCCACCAGCAGAGCCACGGGACAGGTGAACTATGGCTACACCTTC
.	.	TRBV27	TRBJ2-5	CASIGMAYSGFGETQYF	TGTGCCAGCATAGGCATGGCATATAGCGGATTTGGTGAGACCCAGTACTTC
TRBD1	.	TRBV11-2	TRBJ1-2	CASSSGQGAGYGYTF	TGTGCCAGCAGCTCGGGACAGGGGGCGGGTTATGGCTACACCTTC